One sample yielded the 30 T cell receptor beta chains listed below, sequenced in a study of tumor-infiltrating lymphocytes in primary liver carcinoma. Constant-region priming of around 490 ng total RNA yielded TCR beta cDNA. A slightly modified ARM-PCR protocol with three nested multiplex PCR rounds produced these TCR beta libraries. Each of the first two PCR rounds ran roughly 10 cycles with TRBV1-TRBV30 forward and C-beta reverse primers. Each CDR3 protein gets one entry after TCRdb re-called the multiplex PCR reads with MiXCR. The sample consists of 250,000 to 400,000 distinct CDR3 sequences, less than 75% of them appearing once. The source of the blood RNA was unsorted whole blood, and germline DNA was extracted as well. Sample: peripheral blood. All receptors derive from a man aged 40-55 years with primary liver carcinoma and hepatitis B virus infection.

Points on this clonotype: This CDR3 is missing its conserved last phenylalanine or tryptophan, likely due to a read error. It is unclear where the CDR3 begins or ends on the DNA, so no DNA is shown, and the CDR3 is as TCRdb lists it. The V call is TRBV28, the J call TRBJ2-5; the table's D call, TRBD1, has no DNA check behind it. The CDR3 is 14 residues long, ends included. Germline CDR1 and CDR2: MDHEN and SYDVKM. CDR3 region: CASSYSGAPGTHYL.

Comments on this clonotype: Since a much larger clone is just one base distant, this may be a read error. The rearrangement uses TRBV10-3 and TRBJ1-4; no definite D call. The germline gives CDR1 ENHRY, CDR2 SYGVKD. The CDR3 length is 17 residues. V lost 4 bases, J lost 0 bases, and 15 bases lay in between. The DNA for the CDR3 is TGTGCCATCAGTGGAGGGCCGGATACTGCAACTAATGAAAAACTGTTTTTT. Translating gives CAISGGPDTATNEKLFF.

The rearrangement links TRBV6-1 to TRBJ2-4; TRBD1 might be the D (7 bases). V lost 9 bases and J 7 bases, leaving 19 bases between the germline ends. The CDR3 is made up of 14 amino acids. In germline, CDR1 is MNHNS, CDR2 SASEGT. CDR3 protein: CASLLAPGGNIQYF. For the CDR3, the DNA is TGTGCCAGTCTCCTCGCCCCAGGGGGGAACATTCAGTACTTC.

Points on this clonotype: The junction shows a germline mismatch at one end, possibly a read error. This chain links TRBV5-1 with TRBJ1-2; unclear D gene. This CDR3 comprises 13 residues. CDR1 is SGHRS, CDR2 YFSETQ, per germline. The chain's CDR3 is CVSSLAGNYGYTF. As DNA, the CDR3 is TGCGTCAGCAGCTTAGCCGGCAACTATGGCTACACCTTC.

There are a few counts of this clonotype. The rearrangement uses TRBV6-2 or TRBV6-3 and TRBJ2-1; 8 nucleotides line up with TRBD2. V shed 2 bases, J shed 3 bases, and the junction held 6 bases outside the gene matches. The CDR3 runs 16 residues. Germline V gives CDR1 MNHEY, CDR2 SVGEGT. CDR3 DNA: TGTGCCAGCAGTTACAGCGGGAGAGCTAACTACAATGAGCAGTTCTTC. Its translation is CASSYSGRANYNEQFF.

This clonotype was counted many times. The gene calls are TRBV29-1 and TRBJ1-3; no clear D. The ends were cut back, 4 bases at V and 0 bases at J, with 7 bases in the middle. The CDR3 consists of 13 residues. The germline V gene has CDR1 SQVTM and CDR2 ANQGSEA. CDR3 amino acids: CSVGYSSGNTIYF. In DNA, the CDR3 is TGCAGCGTTGGATACAGCTCTGGAAACACCATATATTTT.

This chain connects TRBV10-3 to TRBJ1-3; no clear D. Trimming removed 6 bases from V and 0 bases from J, with 6 bases in between. The CDR3 consists of 13 residues. Germline CDR1 reads ENHRY; CDR2 reads SYGVKD. CDR3 in DNA: TGTGCCATCAGGCCTTCCTCTGGAAACACCATATATTTT. Its translation: CAIRPSSGNTIYF.

A word on this clonotype: Being one base from a much bigger clone, this may be a read error. J is TRBJ1-1 and V is TRBV6-1, with TRBD1 matching 9 bases. The CDR3 runs to 15 residues. After removal of 11 bases from V and 5 bases from J, the junction contained 15 bases not matched to a gene. Looked up from germline, CDR1 is MNHNS and CDR2 is SASEGT. CDR3 loop: CACPRGRTGDTEAFF. CDR3 DNA: TGTGCCTGCCCTCGTGGCAGGACAGGGGATACTGAAGCTTTCTTT.

This clonotype showed up many times. The rearrangement links TRBV6-5 to TRBJ1-3; weak D call: TRBD1 (6 bases). V lost 7 bases and J lost 0, with 10 bases in between. The CDR3 is made up of 14 amino acids. CDR1 and CDR2 (germline): MNHEY, SVGAGI. The CDR3 loop is CASIKGGSGNTIYF. DNA of the CDR3: TGTGCCAGCATTAAAGGGGGCTCTGGAAACACCATATATTTT.

The chain employs TRBV11-1 and TRBJ2-7; the match to TRBD1 covers 8 bases. V was pared by 7 bases and J by 6 bases, with 14 bases of the junction left unmatched. CDR1 and CDR2 (germline): SGHAT, FQDESV (reference sequence). There are 15 residues in the CDR3. CDR3 residues: CASNLPGTGDCEQYF. The CDR3, as DNA: TGTGCCAGCAACCTACCCGGGACAGGTGACTGCGAGCAGTACTTC.

This clonotype was picked up a small number of times. V and J are TRBV29-1 and TRBJ1-2, with a weak D call TRBD1 (5 bases). Trimming pared 5 bases from V and 2 bases from J, leaving 12 bases between. This CDR3 contains 13 residues. Germline V gene sequence: CDR1 SQVTM, CDR2 ANQGSEA. Written as DNA, the CDR3 is TGCAGCGTTTCCCAGGGCATAAACTATGGCTACACCTTC. It encodes CSVSQGINYGYTF.

The V gene is TRBV5-1, the J gene TRBJ2-5, with D hard to call. The CDR3 runs to 15 residues. CDR1 and CDR2 from the germline V gene are SGHRS and YFSETQ. Trimming took 4 bases from V and 5 from J, leaving 18 bases between them. CDR3 in amino acids: CASSAGGPPKETQYF. DNA of the CDR3: TGCGCCAGCAGCGCTGGTGGCCCCCCGAAGGAGACCCAGTACTTC.

The rearrangement uses TRBV2 and TRBJ1-2; 10 nucleotides match TRBD1. The CDR3 is 14 residues long. Germline values: CDR1 SNHLY, CDR2 FYNNEI. J gave up 7 bases and V 5 bases, and 7 bases lay outside the gene matches. The CDR3 DNA reads TGTGCCAGCAGTCTCTGGGACAGGGGACTTGGCTACACCTTC. Translation: CASSLWDRGLGYTF.

Notes on this clonotype: This may be a read error, as it is one base from a much larger clone. The CDR3 does not close with the conserved phenylalanine or tryptophan, likely indicating a read error. J is TRBJ2-7 and V is TRBV6-5, with TRBD2 matching over 7 bases. The V gene's germline CDR1 is MNHEY and CDR2 SVGAGI. CDR3 size: 13 residues. V shed 6 bases and J 0 bases; nucleotides not matched to a gene: 2. The CDR3 reads CASRSGNSYEQYS. DNA for the CDR3: TGTGCCAGCAGGAGCGGGAACTCCTACGAGCAGTACTCC.

As for this clonotype: This sequence may be a read error, since a much larger clone differs from it by one base. This chain connects TRBV4-1 to TRBJ2-7; a possible D gene is TRBD2 (7 bases). The CDR3 contains 16 residues. Germline V lookup: CDR1 MGHRA, CDR2 YSYEKL. DNA of the CDR3: TGCGCCAACAGCCAAGATTGGGGGGGGGGCCCTGAGGAGCAGTACTTC. Residues: CANSQDWGGGPEEQYF.

This clonotype was seen repeatedly, ten times or more. This chain uses TRBV29-1 with TRBJ1-2; perhaps TRBD1 as D (5 bases). The germline gives CDR1 SQVTM, CDR2 ANQGSEA. The CDR3 runs 13 residues. The germline V and J ends were trimmed by 5 bases and 7 bases, with 17 bases remaining between them. The CDR3 spells CSVWVSGTLGYTF. CDR3 coding DNA: TGCAGCGTTTGGGTTTCCGGGACCCTTGGCTACACCTTC.

In this sample, this clonotype turned up once. A much larger clonotype is one base distant, so this may be a read error. The chain combines TRBV6-6 with TRBJ2-1; 8 bases agree with TRBD2. V lost 2 bases to trimming and J lost 5 bases; unmatched junction nucleotides: 14. This CDR3 contains 18 residues. The germline V gene encodes CDR1 MNHNY and CDR2 SVGAGI (reference sequence). The CDR3 bases are TGTGCCAGCAGTTACGCCCTCGGACTAACGGGGGGGAACAATGAGCAGTTCTTC. Protein product: CASSYALGLTGGNNEQFF.

A remark on this clonotype: This sequence may be a read error, since a much larger clone differs from it by one base. The chain carries TRBV6-1 and TRBJ2-5; TRBD1 might be the D (6 bases). This CDR3 has 15 amino acids. V dropped 7 bases and J dropped 4 bases, with 19 bases sitting between them. Germline lookup yields CDR1 MNHNS and CDR2 SASEGT. CDR3 coding DNA: TGTGCCAGCATTCCCGACAGGCCTCTGAGAGAGACCCAGTACTTC. As protein: CASIPDRPLRETQYF.

With regard to this clonotype: The junction does not match germline at one end; this may be a read error. V is TRBV4-1 and J is TRBJ2-7; perhaps D is TRBD1 or TRBD2 (6 bases each). CDR3 length: 13 residues. Germline values: CDR1 MGHRA, CDR2 YSYEKL. Written as DNA, the CDR3 is TGCGTCAGCAGCCCCCCGGGGGCGCGCGAGCAGTACTTC. Amino acids: CVSSPPGAREQYF.

This clonotype was recorded only once. The germline gene is not matched at one end of the junction; a read error may be the cause. The chain combines TRBV6-5 with TRBJ1-2, with a possible D match to TRBD1 (5 bases). CDR3 length: 14 amino acids. Per the germline V gene, CDR1 is MNHEY and CDR2 is SVGAGI. The CDR3 loop is CASGPPGDSSGHTF. CDR3 bases: TGTGCCAGCGGACCCCCCGGGGACTCGAGTGGCCACACCTTC.

Concerning this clonotype itself: This sequence may be a read error, since a much larger clone differs from it by one base. The V call is TRBV6-1, the J call TRBJ2-2; D unresolved. The CDR3 totals 14 residues. The V gene's germline CDR1 is MNHNS and CDR2 SASEGT. CDR3: CAGSATINTGELFF. The CDR3 bases are TGTGCCGGCAGTGCCACTATCAACACCGGGGAGCTGTTTTTT.

With regard to this clonotype: One junction end disagrees with the germline gene, perhaps due to a read error. This rearrangement joins TRBV11-2 to TRBJ2-7, with 13 bases matching TRBD2. The CDR3 contains 15 residues. In germline, CDR1 is SGHAT, CDR2 FQNNGV. CDR3 DNA: TGTGTCAGCAGCTTACGACTAGCGGGAGGCTACGAGCGGTACTTC. Protein: CVSSLRLAGGYERYF. The variable domain in full, with the rest retrieved from reference TRBV11-2 and TRBJ2-7, is EAGVAQSPRYKIIEKRQSVAFWCNPISGHATLYWYQQILGQGPKLLIQFQNNGVVDDSQLPKDRFSAERLKGVDSTLKIQPAKLEDSAVYLCVSSLRLAGGYERYFGPGTRLTVT.

This clonotype was counted at least ten times. The V call is TRBV12-3 or TRBV12-4, the J call TRBJ2-1, with 13 bases lining up with TRBD2. V lost 5 bases, J lost 4 bases, and 8 bases stayed unmatched. The CDR3 consists of 17 residues. CDR3 DNA: TGTGCCAGCAGTCCCCCGGGACTAGCGGGACAGTACAATGAGCAGTTCTTC. It codes for CASSPPGLAGQYNEQFF.

The chain employs TRBV24-1 and TRBJ2-1; 9 bases fit TRBD2. The CDR3 totals 17 residues. Germline V gene sequence: CDR1 KGHDR, CDR2 SFDVKD. V shed 4 bases and J 0 bases; nucleotides not matched to a gene: 6. CDR3 protein: CATSDLSSGNSYNEQFF. The DNA of the CDR3 is TGTGCCACCAGTGACCTCTCTAGCGGGAACTCCTACAATGAGCAGTTCTTC.

The rearrangement links TRBV25-1 to TRBJ2-7; TRBD1 matches 10 bases. CDR1 MGHDK and CDR2 SYGVNS come from the germline V gene. V shed 3 bases, J shed 3 bases, and the junction held 5 bases outside the gene matches. CDR3 size: 15 residues. CDR3 sequence (DNA): TGTGCCAGCAGTGACCCCGGGACAGGGGTCTACGAGCAGTACTTC. Protein: CASSDPGTGVYEQYF.

This clonotype turned up a few times. A single base separates this from a much larger clone, so it may be a read error. The V call is TRBV29-1, the J call TRBJ2-3, with D unresolved. V gave up 7 bases and J gave up 2 bases, with 10 bases separating them. The CDR3 totals 12 residues. The V gene's germline CDR1 is SQVTM and CDR2 ANQGSEA. The CDR3 reads CSARTITDTQYF. The CDR3 bases are TGCAGCGCGCGAACTATCACAGATACGCAGTATTTT.

A note on this clonotype: At one of its ends the junction is not consistent with the germline gene, which may arise from a read error. J is TRBJ2-3 and V is TRBV6-5, with D possibly TRBD2 on 7 matching bases. The CDR3 totals 16 residues. Germline V gene sequence: CDR1 MNHEY, CDR2 SVGAGI. CDR3 sequence reads: CASSRQGTISTDTHYF. CDR3 nucleotides: TGTGCCAGCAGTCGCCAGGGGACTATAAGCACTGATACGCATTATTTT.

Notes on this clonotype: With a much larger clone just one base away, this may be a read error. CDR3 in amino acids: CSVEENRGVRAQYF. The CDR3 nucleotides read TGCAGCGTTGAAGAGAACAGGGGGGTTCGGGCCCAGTACTTC. J is TRBJ2-5 and V is TRBV29-1, with 8 bases lining up with TRBD1. CDR3 length: 14 amino acids. CDR1 and CDR2 (germline): SQVTM, ANQGSEA. V lost 0 bases and J lost 9; bases outside the gene matches: 9.

As for this clonotype: One end of the junction varies from germline; a read error may be responsible. The chain couples TRBV7-8 to TRBJ2-3; 15 bases line up with TRBD2. CDR1 is SGHVS and CDR2 is FQNEAQ in the germline V gene. There are 19 residues in the CDR3. CDR3 sequence (DNA): TGTGTCAGCAGCTTAGCTTATAGGACTAGCGGGAGGGCCATAGATACGCAGTATTTT. It translates to CVSSLAYRTSGRAIDTQYF.

This clonotype was counted ten times or more. The chain uses TRBV6-1 and TRBJ2-1; D assignment may be TRBD1 or TRBD2 (5 bases each). The CDR3 spans 15 residues. Germline loops: CDR1 MNHNS, CDR2 SASEGT. The ends were cut back, 6 bases at V and 5 bases at J, with 17 bases in the middle. CDR3 loop: CASRRALDSHNEQFF. CDR3 nucleotides: TGTGCCAGCAGGCGGGCCCTCGACAGCCACAATGAGCAGTTCTTC.